The sequence of this T cell receptor beta chain was determined in a study of identical twins. With template switching, a universal primer site was added, and the cDNA carried unique molecular identifiers. One entry per CDR3 protein results from TCRdb running MiXCR on the 5' RACE reads. Among about 470,000 distinct CDR3 sequences listed, 20% to 25% were seen once. To note about this clonotype: The antigen is unknown.

Regarding the study as a whole: It was out-of-frame TCR alpha sharing in monozygotic twins that models underestimated. Cord blood beta clonotypes present at high abundance carried fewer insertions; no such pattern appeared in memory repertoires.

CDR3 size: 14 residues. V was clipped by 1 base and J by 6 bases, with 11 bases between them. The same data also contributed to another study, on T cells expressing NK-cell markers.

This TCR was sampled from a woman aged 18-29 years in good health. What was sequenced was CD4+ T cells sorted from blood. This sequence joins TRBV12-3 or TRBV12-4 and TRBJ2-3; D call uncertain. CDR3 DNA sequence: TGTGCCAGCAGTTTAGTCCCCCACCTGGATACGCAGTATTTT. It is translated as CASSLVPHLDTQYF.